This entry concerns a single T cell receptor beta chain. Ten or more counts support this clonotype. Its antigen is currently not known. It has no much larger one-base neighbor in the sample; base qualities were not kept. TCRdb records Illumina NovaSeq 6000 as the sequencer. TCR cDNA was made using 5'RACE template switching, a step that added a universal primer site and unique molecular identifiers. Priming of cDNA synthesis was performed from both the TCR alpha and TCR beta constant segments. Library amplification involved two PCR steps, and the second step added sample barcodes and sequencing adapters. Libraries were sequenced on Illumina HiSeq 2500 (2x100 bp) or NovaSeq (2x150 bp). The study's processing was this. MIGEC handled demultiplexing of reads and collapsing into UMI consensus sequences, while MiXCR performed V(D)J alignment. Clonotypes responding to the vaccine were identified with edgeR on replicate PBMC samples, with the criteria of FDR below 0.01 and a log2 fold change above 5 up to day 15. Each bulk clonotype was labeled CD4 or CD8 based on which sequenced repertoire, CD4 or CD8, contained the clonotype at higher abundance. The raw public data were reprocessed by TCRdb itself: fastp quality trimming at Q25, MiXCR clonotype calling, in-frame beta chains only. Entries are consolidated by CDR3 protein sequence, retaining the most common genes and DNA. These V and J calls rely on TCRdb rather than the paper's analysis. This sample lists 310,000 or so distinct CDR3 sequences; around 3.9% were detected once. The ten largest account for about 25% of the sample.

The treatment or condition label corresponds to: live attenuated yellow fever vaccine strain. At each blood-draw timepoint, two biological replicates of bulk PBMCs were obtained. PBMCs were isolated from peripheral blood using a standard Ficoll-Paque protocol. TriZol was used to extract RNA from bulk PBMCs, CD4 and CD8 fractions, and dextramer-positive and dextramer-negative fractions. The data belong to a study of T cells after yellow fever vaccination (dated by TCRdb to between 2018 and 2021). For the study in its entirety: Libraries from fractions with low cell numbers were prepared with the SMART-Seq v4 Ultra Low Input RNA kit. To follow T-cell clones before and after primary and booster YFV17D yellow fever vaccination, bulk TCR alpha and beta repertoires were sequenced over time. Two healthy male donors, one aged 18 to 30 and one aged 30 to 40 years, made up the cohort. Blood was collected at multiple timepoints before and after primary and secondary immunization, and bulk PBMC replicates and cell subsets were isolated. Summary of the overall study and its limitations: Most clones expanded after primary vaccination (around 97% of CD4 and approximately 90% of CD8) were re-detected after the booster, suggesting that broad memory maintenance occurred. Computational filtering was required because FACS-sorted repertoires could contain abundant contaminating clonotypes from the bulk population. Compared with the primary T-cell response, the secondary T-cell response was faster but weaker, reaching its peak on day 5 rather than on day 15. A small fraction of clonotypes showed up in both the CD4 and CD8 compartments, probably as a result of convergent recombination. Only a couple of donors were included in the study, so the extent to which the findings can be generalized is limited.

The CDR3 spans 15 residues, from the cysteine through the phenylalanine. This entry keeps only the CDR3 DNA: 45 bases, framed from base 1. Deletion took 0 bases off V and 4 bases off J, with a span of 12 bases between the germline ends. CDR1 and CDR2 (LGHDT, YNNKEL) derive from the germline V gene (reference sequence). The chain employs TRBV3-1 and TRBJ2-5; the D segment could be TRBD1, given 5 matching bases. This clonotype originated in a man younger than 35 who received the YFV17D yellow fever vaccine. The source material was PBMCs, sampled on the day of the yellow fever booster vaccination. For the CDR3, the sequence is CASSQDRAGPETQYF. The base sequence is TGTGCCAGCAGCCAAGATCGGGCAGGGCCAGAGACCCAGTACTTC.